Listed here are 30 T cell receptor beta chains from one sample, sequenced in a study of human T cells and chemical hapten exposure. MiXCR, run by TCRdb on the RACE reads, gives a single entry per CDR3 protein. Of under 85,000 distinct CDR3 sequences in the sample, about a tenth were seen once. Time point in this sample: patch test 2, 6 weeks after DPC sensitization. Noted treatment: therapeutic diphenylcyclopropenone sensitization with weekly scalp DPC. The sequencing here drew on whole blood, taken in connection with sensitization to the hapten diphenylcyclopropenone (DPC). All receptors come from a woman between 45 and 60 years old with alopecia areata. Some clones in this sample may be carry-over from other donors' samples.

Notes on this clonotype: One base away lies a much larger clone, so this may be a sequencing read error. V is TRBV29-1 and J is TRBJ1-1; the D is unclear. This CDR3 has 11 residues. Germline loops: CDR1 SQVTM, CDR2 ANQGSEA. The CDR3 loop is CSVGTSAESFF. CDR3 in DNA: TGCAGCGTTGGGACGAGCGCTGAATCTTTCTTT.

This clonotype was found a few times. V is TRBV5-1 and J is TRBJ1-6, with D uncertain. The CDR3 spans 16 residues. CDR1 and CDR2 from the germline V gene are SGHRS and YFSETQ. V was shortened by 0 bases and J by 13 bases, with 20 bases between the two germline ends. The CDR3: CASSLVSGYALSPLHF. The CDR3 bases are TGCGCCAGCAGCTTGGTGTCGGGGTACGCCCTTTCTCCCCTCCACTTT.

The V and J genes are TRBV7-9 and TRBJ2-1; 10 bases are a match to TRBD2. CDR1 and CDR2 from the germline V gene are SEHNR and FQNEAQ (reference sequence). Trimming at V came to 2 bases and at J to 6 bases, leaving 4 bases not matched to a gene. The CDR3 contains 15 residues. This chain's CDR3 is CASSLLAGVPNEQFF. As DNA, the CDR3 is TGTGCCAGCAGCTTACTAGCGGGAGTCCCCAATGAGCAGTTCTTC.

Ten or more counts support this clonotype. V is TRBV29-1 and J is TRBJ1-1; possibly TRBD1 for D (5 bases). The CDR3 is 13 residues long. The germline V gene has CDR1 SQVTM and CDR2 ANQGSEA. V was trimmed by 8 bases and J by 2 bases, leaving 15 bases between them. The CDR3 region is CSSRSTANTEAFF. DNA of the CDR3: TGCAGCTCCCGCTCGACAGCCAACACTGAAGCTTTCTTT.

This clonotype was seen ten or more times. This chain joins TRBV7-9 and TRBJ1-2; no reliable D call. Germline CDR1 and CDR2: SEHNR and FQNEAQ (reference sequence). The CDR3 consists of 11 residues. Between the trimmed V and J ends, which lost 7 bases and 10 bases, there was a span of 13 bases. DNA of the CDR3: TGTGCCAGCACCCCGGACTTTGCCTACACCTTC. Residues: CASTPDFAYTF. Combining the CDR3 with reference TRBV7-9 and TRBJ1-2 gives the whole variable domain DTGVSQNPRHKITKRGQNVTFRCDPISEHNRLYWYRQTLGQGPEFLTYFQNEAQLEKSRLLSDRFSAERPKGSFSTLEIQRTEQGDSAMYLCASTPDFAYTFGSGTRLTVV.

Many counts were recorded for this clonotype. The CDR3 coding sequence is TGTGCCAGCAGTGACACGGATATGAACACTGAAGCTTTCTTT. Its translation is CASSDTDMNTEAFF. V and J are TRBV6-4 and TRBJ1-1; D call uncertain. The CDR3 has 14 residues. CDR1 MRHNA and CDR2 SNTAGT come from the germline V gene. The V gene lost 2 bases and the J gene lost 0 bases, with 7 bases spanning the gap.

This clonotype has a count of ten or more. The chain's CDR3 is CASSFQTQREGRTYNEQFF. DNA for the CDR3: TGTGCCAGCAGCTTCCAAACTCAGCGGGAGGGCAGGACCTACAATGAGCAGTTCTTC. The V gene is TRBV11-3, the J gene TRBJ2-1; 10 nucleotides agree with TRBD2. The CDR3 covers 19 residues. Trimming removed 3 bases from V and 2 bases from J; junction bases left unmatched: 13. Germline V lookup: CDR1 SGHNT, CDR2 YENEEA.

The CDR3 nucleotides are TGTGCCAGCACCCAGGGGCTAGCGGGAGTTGAATACTTC. Amino acid sequence: CASTQGLAGVEYF. The V call is TRBV7-9, the J call TRBJ2-4, with 10 bases lining up with TRBD2. CDR1 is SEHNR and CDR2 is FQNEAQ in the germline V gene (reference sequence). V lost 7 bases to trimming and J lost 16 bases; unmatched junction nucleotides: 13. This CDR3 region has 13 residues.

The chain is built from TRBV12-5 and TRBJ2-1; a weak D match, TRBD2 (6 bases). CDR1 and CDR2 from the germline V gene are LGHNT and FRNRAP. The ends were cut back, 2 bases at V and 3 bases at J, with 11 bases in the middle. The CDR3 spans 15 residues. CDR3 nucleotide sequence: TGTGCTAGTGGTTTGCCTCACGGGGGCTACAATGAGCAGTTCTTC. Protein product: CASGLPHGGYNEQFF.

In its sample, this clonotype was seen many times. Here the CDR3 reads CASSLFRGPNQPQHF. The CDR3 bases are TGTGCCAGCAGTTTATTTAGGGGTCCCAATCAGCCCCAGCATTTT. V is TRBV27 and J is TRBJ1-5, with a tentative D call TRBD1 (5 bases). Per germline, CDR1 MNHEY and CDR2 SMNVEV (reference sequence). V was trimmed by 1 base and J by 3 bases, leaving 10 bases between them. The CDR3 consists of 15 residues.

The rearrangement joins TRBV7-8 to TRBJ2-3, with 7 bases fitting TRBD2. Germline V gene lookup returns CDR1 SGHVS and CDR2 FQNEAQ. The CDR3 runs 14 residues. The V gene end was trimmed by 2 bases and the J gene end by 9 bases; junction bases not matched to a gene: 8. This chain's CDR3 is CASSLSGVPETQYF. CDR3 DNA sequence: TGTGCCAGCAGCTTAAGCGGGGTTCCTGAGACGCAGTATTTT.

Remarks on this clonotype: Since a much larger clone is just one base distant, this may be a read error. The gene calls are TRBV20-1 and TRBJ1-5, with 7 bases matching TRBD1. Germline-derived CDR1 and CDR2 are DFQATT and SNEGSKA (reference sequence). The J segment lost 7 bases and the V segment lost 6 bases, leaving 12 bases of the junction unmatched. There are 14 residues in the CDR3. The CDR3: CSATTGWDEQPQHF. In DNA, the CDR3 is TGCAGTGCAACGACAGGGTGGGACGAGCAGCCCCAGCATTTT.

Ten or more counts support this clonotype. This chain joins TRBV11-2 and TRBJ1-4; unclear D gene. Per the germline V gene, CDR1 is SGHAT and CDR2 is FQNNGV. There are 15 residues in the CDR3. V shed 0 bases and J shed 12 bases, with 17 bases lying between them. The chain's CDR3 is CASSLDHRAEVELFF. CDR3 nucleotides: TGTGCCAGCAGCTTAGATCACCGGGCGGAGGTGGAACTGTTTTTT.

This clonotype occurred a few times. The rearrangement links TRBV29-1 to TRBJ2-4; unclear D gene. This CDR3 region has 12 residues. Trimming shortened V by 4 bases and J by 5 bases, and 9 bases separated the two germline ends. The germline V gene has CDR1 SQVTM and CDR2 ANQGSEA. CDR3 bases: TGCAGCGTTGTTCGCACAGAAAACATTCAGTACTTC. It codes for CSVVRTENIQYF.

CDR3: CASSRTFLGSYNEQFF. CDR3 DNA sequence: TGTGCCAGCAGCAGGACTTTCCTAGGTTCCTACAATGAGCAGTTCTTC. This chain connects TRBV11-2 to TRBJ2-1; weak D call: TRBD2 (5 bases). The CDR3 has 16 amino acids. Looked up from germline, CDR1 is SGHAT and CDR2 is FQNNGV. Deletions cut 5 bases from V and 1 base from J, with 15 bases between.

This clonotype was detected many times. The chain uses TRBV20-1 and TRBJ2-3, with 13 positions matching TRBD2. Germline values: CDR1 DFQATT, CDR2 SNEGSKA (reference sequence). This CDR3 contains 15 residues. V shed 5 bases, J shed 3 bases, and the junction held 5 bases outside the gene matches. The CDR3 sequence: CSAALTSGRTDTQYF. CDR3 coding DNA: TGCAGTGCTGCCCTGACTAGCGGGAGGACAGATACGCAGTATTTT.

This clonotype has a count of ten or more. This chain connects TRBV7-8 to TRBJ2-3, with 14 bases matching TRBD2. V lost 6 bases, J lost 0 bases, and 17 bases stayed unmatched. The germline CDR1 and CDR2 sequences are SGHVS and FQNEAQ. CDR3 length: 21 residues. This CDR3 reads CASRLTGTSGRVEYSTDTQYF. The DNA for the CDR3 is TGTGCCAGCAGATTAACCGGGACTAGCGGGAGAGTAGAGTACAGCACAGATACGCAGTATTTT.

Many counts were recorded for this clonotype. The CDR3 loop reads CATSDSSQRVNYGYTF. CDR3 bases: TGTGCCACCAGTGATTCCTCACAGAGAGTCAACTATGGCTACACCTTC. The chain combines TRBV24-1 with TRBJ1-2; D not resolved. CDR1 is KGHDR and CDR2 is SFDVKD in the germline V gene. V lost 2 bases, J lost 2 bases, and 14 bases lay in between. The CDR3 has 16 amino acids.

This clonotype was recorded many times. The rearrangement joins TRBV6-5 to TRBJ1-1; D is possibly TRBD1 (6 bases). Trimming took off 4 bases at V and 11 bases at J, with 17 bases between the two ends. Germline lookup yields CDR1 MNHEY and CDR2 SVGAGI. This CDR3 contains 13 residues. The CDR3 nucleotides are TGTGCCAGCAGTTCTACGGGACACCCGAACGCTTTCTTT. Residues: CASSSTGHPNAFF.

This clonotype was observed many times. This rearrangement joins TRBV6-1 to TRBJ1-5, with a possible D match to TRBD1 (5 bases). CDR1 and CDR2 (germline): MNHNS, SASEGT. The CDR3 extends over 15 amino acids. The V end was cut by 6 bases, the J end by 4 bases, with 16 bases between. The CDR3 reads CASRGSGTGNQPQHF. CDR3 sequence (DNA): TGTGCCAGCAGGGGGTCCGGGACGGGAAATCAGCCCCAGCATTTT.

Ten or more counts support this clonotype. The chain carries TRBV29-1 and TRBJ2-7, with D unclear. Germline CDR1 reads SQVTM; CDR2 reads ANQGSEA. Trimming removed 6 bases at V and 1 base at J, with 7 bases between. The CDR3 totals 11 residues. CDR3 sequence: CSVGTSYEQYF. CDR3 bases: TGCAGCGTGGGTACATCCTACGAGCAGTACTTC.

The chain joins TRBV29-1 to TRBJ2-3; D not certain. Germline CDR1 is SQVTM and CDR2 is ANQGSEA. Trimming removed 5 bases at V and 5 bases at J, with 8 bases between. The CDR3 contains 11 residues. The CDR3 loop reads CSVSLLDTQYF. The CDR3 coding sequence is TGCAGCGTTTCCCTCCTAGATACGCAGTATTTT.

This clonotype showed up just a few times. The genes are TRBV30 and TRBJ2-3; no definite D call. The CDR3 is 15 residues long. V was clipped by 3 bases and J by 0 bases, with 13 bases between them. Germline V CDR1 and CDR2: GTSNPN, SVGIG (reference sequence). The CDR3 here is CAWSGPLASTDTQYF. The CDR3 nucleotides read TGTGCCTGGAGCGGCCCTCTGGCGAGCACAGATACGCAGTATTTT.

V is TRBV20-1 and J is TRBJ2-3; the match to TRBD2 covers 14 bases. The V and J ends lost 6 bases and 10 bases, in that order; junction bases with no gene match: 9. This CDR3 is built from 14 residues. The germline CDR1 and CDR2 sequences are DFQATT and SNEGSKA (reference sequence). The CDR3 DNA reads as TGCAGTGCCCCGGGACTAGCGGGAGCTTATTCGCAGTATTTT. This sequence encodes CSAPGLAGAYSQYF.

In its sample, this clonotype was seen many times. The chain couples TRBV29-1 to TRBJ2-3, with TRBD2 matching 7 bases. The J segment lost 9 bases and the V segment lost 6 bases, leaving 3 bases of the junction unmatched. Germline values: CDR1 SQVTM, CDR2 ANQGSEA. This CDR3 spans 10 amino acids. The CDR3 sequence is CSVSGATQYF. CDR3 nucleotide sequence: TGCAGCGTCAGCGGGGCGACGCAGTATTTT.

The V gene is TRBV5-1, the J gene TRBJ2-5; TRBD2 matches 8 bases. From germline, CDR1 is SGHRS and CDR2 YFSETQ. J gave up 0 bases and V 7 bases, and 14 bases lay outside the gene matches. This CDR3 contains 17 residues. CDR3 in amino acids: CASAPGAAGGDQETQYF. The CDR3, as DNA: TGCGCCAGCGCCCCGGGGGCGGCGGGAGGAGACCAAGAGACCCAGTACTTC.

In its sample, this clonotype was seen a few times. The chain links TRBV7-9 to TRBJ1-6, with D hard to call. The V end was cut by 3 bases, the J end by 6 bases, with 3 bases between. Germline V gene lookup returns CDR1 SEHNR and CDR2 FQNEAQ (reference sequence). The CDR3 consists of 12 residues. CDR3 sequence reads: CASSFSNSPLHF. CDR3 DNA sequence: TGTGCCAGCAGCTTTAGTAATTCACCCCTCCACTTT.

CDR3 protein: CASSREGKSSYNEQFF. The CDR3, as DNA: TGCGCCAGCAGCAGGGAGGGTAAGAGCTCCTACAATGAGCAGTTCTTC. This chain uses TRBV5-1 with TRBJ2-1, with TRBD2 matching over 7 bases. This CDR3 comprises 16 residues. Germline assignment: CDR1 SGHRS and CDR2 YFSETQ. V lost 4 bases to trimming and J lost 0 bases; unmatched junction nucleotides: 7.

This clonotype was recorded a few times. The chain employs TRBV5-6 and TRBJ1-6, with D uncertain. Trimming cost V 3 bases and J 0 bases, with 10 bases left between them. The CDR3 is 16 amino acids. Germline loops: CDR1 SGHDT, CDR2 YYEEEE. The DNA of the CDR3 is TGTGCCAGCAGCTGGACCGGAGGCTCCTATAATTCACCCCTCCACTTT. Protein sequence: CASSWTGGSYNSPLHF.

There are a few counts of this clonotype. The rearrangement links TRBV5-4 to TRBJ2-5, with TRBD1 matching 7 bases. Germline CDR1 is SGHNT and CDR2 is YYREEE (reference sequence). This CDR3 spans 14 amino acids. The V and J ends lost 4 bases and 2 bases, in that order; junction bases with no gene match: 5. The CDR3 sequence is CASSPGTVQETQYF. The CDR3 DNA reads TGTGCCAGCAGCCCGGGGACAGTTCAAGAGACCCAGTACTTC.